This entry lists 9 T cell receptor beta chains sequenced from one sample in a study of T cells in Graves' hyperthyroidism and ophthalmopathy (dated by TCRdb to the late 2010s). Library preparation was by multiplex PCR. The sequencer was an Illumina HiSeq 2000. Amplification of TCR beta CDR3 regions was carried out from RNA transcripts. The TCR CDR3 was subjected to a first round of RT-PCR using the HTBI primer set and the Qiagen OneStep RT-PCR kit. In-frame beta chains were kept once TCRdb had trimmed the public reads at Q25 with fastp and called clones with MiXCR. Every CDR3 protein is listed once, alongside the most common genes and DNA of its rows. Here the sample has about 250,000 distinct CDR3 sequences; roughly 15% occur a single time. The ten top clones hold 30% of the sample. Specimen: blood. The receptors come from a woman aged 50 to 65 with Graves' hyperthyroidism that later progressed to Graves' ophthalmopathy.

In its sample, this clonotype was seen a few times. Sequence at one end of the junction differs from germline and may be a read error. The genes are TRBV7-7 and TRBJ2-1, with 7 nucleotides matching TRBD2. The CDR3 sequence is 13 residues long. Germline assignment: CDR1 SSHAT and CDR2 FNYEAQ (reference sequence). CDR3 region: CASSLERGGEQFF. The CDR3 DNA is TGTGCTAGCAGCTTGGAGCGGGGAGGCGAGCAGTTCTTC.

Ten or more counts support this clonotype. The CDR3 protein is CATSRDFSGSRNEQFF. The CDR3 bases are TGTGCCACCAGCAGAGATTTTAGCGGGAGTCGTAATGAGCAGTTCTTC. This chain joins TRBV15 and TRBJ2-1; 9 bases map to TRBD2. The CDR3 is made up of 16 amino acids. J gave up 7 bases and V 0 bases, and 7 bases lay outside the gene matches. The germline V gene has CDR1 LNHNV and CDR2 YYDKDF (reference sequence).

This clonotype was counted many times. The genes are TRBV2 and TRBJ2-5; possibly TRBD1 for D (7 bases). Germline CDR1 and CDR2: SNHLY and FYNNEI. This CDR3 spans 12 amino acids. Trimming stripped 8 bases from V and 4 bases from J, with 11 bases between. CDR3 nucleotide sequence: TGTGCCAGCGACAGGGACTCAGAGACCCAGTACTTC. Protein product: CASDRDSETQYF.

V usage is TRBV2 and J usage is TRBJ2-5; 10 bases line up with TRBD2. This CDR3 has 16 residues. V was pared by 0 bases and J by 5 bases, with 6 bases of the junction left unmatched. Germline assignment: CDR1 SNHLY and CDR2 FYNNEI. CDR3 sequence reads: CASSEASGRAGETQYF. The CDR3 DNA reads TGTGCCAGCAGTGAAGCCAGCGGGAGGGCCGGGGAGACCCAGTACTTC.

This clonotype was seen ten or more times. The J gene is TRBJ2-1, the V gene TRBV11-2, with 7 bases matching TRBD1. V trimming: 4 bases; J trimming: 15 bases; junction bases outside the gene matches: 24. This CDR3 is built from 17 residues. Germline lookup yields CDR1 SGHAT and CDR2 FQNNGV. In DNA, the CDR3 is TGTGCCAGCAGCTCCATCTCCGGCCCGGGACAGAGGTTTAGGCGGTTCTTC. Protein sequence: CASSSISGPGQRFRRFF.

The CDR3 DNA reads as TGTGCCACCTCAAACCGGTATGGCTACACCTTC. Protein: CATSNRYGYTF. The chain uses TRBV28 and TRBJ1-2; D not resolved. Trimming removed 10 bases from V and 5 bases from J, with 11 bases in between. The CDR3 covers 11 residues. Germline V gives CDR1 MDHEN, CDR2 SYDVKM.

This clonotype was seen a handful of times. The V gene is TRBV27, the J gene TRBJ2-3; D is perhaps TRBD1 (6 bases). The CDR3 covers 15 residues. V lost 8 bases to trimming and J lost 5 bases, with 20 bases between them. Germline loops: CDR1 MNHEY, CDR2 SMNVEV (reference sequence). The DNA for the CDR3 is TGTGCCAGCCACGGTCTGAGGGGCAGGGGAGATACGCAGTATTTT. Its protein is CASHGLRGRGDTQYF.

There are many counts of this clonotype. The gene calls are TRBV6-1 and TRBJ1-5; possibly TRBD1 for D (5 bases). The germline V gene has CDR1 MNHNS and CDR2 SASEGT. V lost 5 bases to trimming and J lost 4 bases, with 12 bases between them. The CDR3 has 14 amino acids. CDR3 amino acids: CASSRDGQNQPQHF. The CDR3, as DNA: TGTGCCAGCAGTCGGGACGGACAAAATCAGCCCCAGCATTTT.

The sample holds many counts of this clonotype. This chain connects TRBV5-1 to TRBJ2-5, with TRBD2 matching 11 bases. Per germline, CDR1 SGHRS and CDR2 YFSETQ. The CDR3 sequence is 16 residues long. After removal of 0 bases from V and 0 bases from J, the junction contained 1 base not matched to a gene. CDR3 sequence (DNA): TGCGCCAGCAGCTTGGGACTAGCGGGATACCAAGAGACCCAGTACTTC. This sequence encodes CASSLGLAGYQETQYF. The whole variable domain, filled in from reference TRBV5-1 and TRBJ2-5, reads KAGVTQTPRYLIKTRGQQVTLSCSPISGHRSVSWYQQTPGQGLQFLFEYFSETQRNKGNFPGRFSGRQFSNSRSEMNVSTLELGDSALYLCASSLGLAGYQETQYFGPGTRLLVL.